The clone carrying this TCR beta chain was observed at least ten times. The antigen is not known. A single record per CDR3 protein comes from TCRdb applying MiXCR to the reads. The sample records 650,000 to 900,000 distinct CDR3 sequences, 25% to 30% being singletons. The data are from a study of T cell repertoires in cytomegalovirus infection. The overall study: CMV infection and matching HLA type were both indicated by public TCR beta signatures. Study-level findings and limits: Public TCR beta family frequency separated CMV-and-HLA carriers, including in an independent cohort. The response measured ex vivo was dominated by TCR beta clonotypes (HLA-C-restricted and CMV-specific).

CDR3 length equals 13 residues. Deletions cut 4 bases from V and 0 bases from J, with 4 bases between. The germline V gene encodes CDR1 SGHVS and CDR2 FNYEAQ. The sequencing here drew on cultured CD8+ T cells from PBMCs, taken from culture after CMV antigen stimulation. The TCR originated in a human donor in good health (CMV status not recorded). Some clones in this sample may be carry-over from other donors' samples. The chain is built from TRBV7-6 and TRBJ2-1, with D uncertain. For the CDR3, the DNA is TGTGCCAGCAGCTGGGGCTCCTACAATGAGCAGTTCTTC. Amino acid sequence: CASSWGSYNEQFF.